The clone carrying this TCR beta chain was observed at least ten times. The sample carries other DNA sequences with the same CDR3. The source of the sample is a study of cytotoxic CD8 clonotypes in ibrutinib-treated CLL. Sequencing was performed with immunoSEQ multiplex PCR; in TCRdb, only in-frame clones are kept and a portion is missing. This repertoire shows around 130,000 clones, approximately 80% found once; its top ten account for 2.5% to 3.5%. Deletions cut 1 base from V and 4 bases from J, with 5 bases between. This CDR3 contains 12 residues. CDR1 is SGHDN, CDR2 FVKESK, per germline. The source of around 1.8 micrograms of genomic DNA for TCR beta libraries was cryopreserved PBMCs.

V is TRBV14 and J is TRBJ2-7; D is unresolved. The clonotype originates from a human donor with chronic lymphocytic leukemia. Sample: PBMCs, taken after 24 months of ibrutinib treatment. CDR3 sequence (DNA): TGTGCCAGCAGCCAAGGTAGTTACGAGCAGTACTTC. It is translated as CASSQGSYEQYF.